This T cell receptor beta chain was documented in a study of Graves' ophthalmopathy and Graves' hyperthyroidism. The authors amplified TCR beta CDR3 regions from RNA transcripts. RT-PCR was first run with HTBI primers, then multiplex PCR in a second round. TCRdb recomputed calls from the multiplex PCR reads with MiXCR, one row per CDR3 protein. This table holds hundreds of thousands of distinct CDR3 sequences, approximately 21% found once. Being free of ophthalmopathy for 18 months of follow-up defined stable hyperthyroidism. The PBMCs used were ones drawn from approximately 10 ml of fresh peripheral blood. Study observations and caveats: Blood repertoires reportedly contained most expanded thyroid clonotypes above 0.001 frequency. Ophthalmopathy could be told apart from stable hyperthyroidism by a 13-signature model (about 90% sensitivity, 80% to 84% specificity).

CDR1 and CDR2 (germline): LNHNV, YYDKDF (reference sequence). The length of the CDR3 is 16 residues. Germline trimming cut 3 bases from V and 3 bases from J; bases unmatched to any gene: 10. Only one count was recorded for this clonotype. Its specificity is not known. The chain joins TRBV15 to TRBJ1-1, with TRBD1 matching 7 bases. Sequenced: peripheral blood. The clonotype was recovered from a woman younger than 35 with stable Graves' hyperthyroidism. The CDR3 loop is CATSRGVQGQHTEAFF. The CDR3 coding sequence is TGTGCCACCAGCAGGGGTGTCCAGGGACAGCACACTGAAGCTTTCTTT.